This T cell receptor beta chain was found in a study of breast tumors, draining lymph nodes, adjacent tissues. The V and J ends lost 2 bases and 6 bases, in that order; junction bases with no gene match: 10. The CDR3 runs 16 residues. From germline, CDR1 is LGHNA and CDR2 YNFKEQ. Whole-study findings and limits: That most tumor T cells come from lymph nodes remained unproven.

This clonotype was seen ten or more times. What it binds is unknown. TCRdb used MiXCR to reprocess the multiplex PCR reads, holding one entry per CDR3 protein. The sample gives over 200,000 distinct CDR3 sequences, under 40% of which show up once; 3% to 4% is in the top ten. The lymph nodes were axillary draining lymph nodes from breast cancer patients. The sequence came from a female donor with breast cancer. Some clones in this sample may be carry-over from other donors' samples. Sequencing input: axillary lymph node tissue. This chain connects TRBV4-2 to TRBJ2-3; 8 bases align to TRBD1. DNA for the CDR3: TGTGCCAGCAGCCAACTCGGACAGGGAGCAAGGGATACGCAGTATTTT. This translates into CASSQLGQGARDTQYF.